The TCR beta chain under discussion was sequenced for a study of T cell responses to AZD1222 COVID-19 vaccine. This CDR3 contains 17 residues. Germline V gives CDR1 LNHNV, CDR2 YYDKDF (reference sequence). V lost 2 bases and J lost 4, with 18 bases in between. With respect to this clone: What it recognizes is unknown.

Overall study findings and caveats: All repertoire sampling was performed exclusively after the peak T cell response.

The method was immunoSEQ multiplex PCR; TCRdb's version includes in-frame clones alone and lacks a portion of them. The profile shows approximately 90,000 clones, roughly 92% of them singletons. This chain uses TRBV15 with TRBJ2-1; possibly TRBD1 for D (6 bases). This sequence was found in an adult in good health. The sample in question was peripheral blood, obtained on day 0 of AZD1222 vaccination. The CDR3 sequence: CATSRQLQGRYYNEQFF. As DNA, the CDR3 is TGTGCCACCAGCAGACAACTCCAGGGGAGATATTACAATGAGCAGTTCTTC.